The clone carrying this T cell receptor (beta chain) turned up a few times. Its antigen is currently unknown. V was cut by 4 bases and J by 0 bases, with 20 bases left in between. CDR1 is SGHRS, CDR2 YFSETQ, per germline. The CDR3 runs 17 residues. TCRdb processed the 5' RACE reads anew with MiXCR; each CDR3 protein has one entry. The data show around 250,000 distinct CDR3 sequences, with over 5% seen just once and more than 12% held by the top ten. These data belong to a study of identical twins. Study results and limitations: Out-of-frame beta sequences exhibited a weaker degree of excess twin sharing. Its conclusions, products of cross-sectional statistical analysis, did not come from following the same donors.

These data are also associated with another study on T cells expressing NK-cell markers. That work states: Eight donors were sequenced, seven testing HCMV-seropositive and one testing seronegative.

The chain employs TRBV5-1 and TRBJ2-7, with D possibly being TRBD1 or TRBD2 (5 bases each). The sample was CD8+ T cells sorted from blood. The TCR was taken from a woman aged 18-30 years in good health. Here the CDR3 DNA reads TGCGCCAGCAGCCTCCGGGGAGCGGACATCTTCTCCTACGAGCAGTACTTC. Amino acid sequence: CASSLRGADIFSYEQYF. Full variable domain (rest looked up from reference TRBV5-1 and TRBJ2-7): KAGVTQTPRYLIKTRGQQVTLSCSPISGHRSVSWYQQTPGQGLQFLFEYFSETQRNKGNFPGRFSGRQFSNSRSEMNVSTLELGDSALYLCASSLRGADIFSYEQYFGPGTRLTVT.